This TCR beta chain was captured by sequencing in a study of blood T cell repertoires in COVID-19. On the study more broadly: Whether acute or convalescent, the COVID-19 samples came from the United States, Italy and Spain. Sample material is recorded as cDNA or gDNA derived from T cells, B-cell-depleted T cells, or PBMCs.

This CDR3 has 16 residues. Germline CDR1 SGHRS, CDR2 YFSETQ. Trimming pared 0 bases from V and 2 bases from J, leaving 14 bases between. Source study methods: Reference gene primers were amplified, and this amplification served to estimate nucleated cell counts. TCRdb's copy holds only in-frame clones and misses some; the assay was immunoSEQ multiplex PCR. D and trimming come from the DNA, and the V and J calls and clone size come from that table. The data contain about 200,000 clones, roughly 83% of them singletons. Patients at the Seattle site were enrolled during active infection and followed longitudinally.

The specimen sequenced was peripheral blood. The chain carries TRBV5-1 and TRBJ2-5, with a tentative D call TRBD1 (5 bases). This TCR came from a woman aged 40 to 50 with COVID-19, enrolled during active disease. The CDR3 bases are TGCGCCAGCAGCTTGGCCTGGGGCCAGTTTCAAGAGACCCAGTACTTC. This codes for CASSLAWGQFQETQYF.